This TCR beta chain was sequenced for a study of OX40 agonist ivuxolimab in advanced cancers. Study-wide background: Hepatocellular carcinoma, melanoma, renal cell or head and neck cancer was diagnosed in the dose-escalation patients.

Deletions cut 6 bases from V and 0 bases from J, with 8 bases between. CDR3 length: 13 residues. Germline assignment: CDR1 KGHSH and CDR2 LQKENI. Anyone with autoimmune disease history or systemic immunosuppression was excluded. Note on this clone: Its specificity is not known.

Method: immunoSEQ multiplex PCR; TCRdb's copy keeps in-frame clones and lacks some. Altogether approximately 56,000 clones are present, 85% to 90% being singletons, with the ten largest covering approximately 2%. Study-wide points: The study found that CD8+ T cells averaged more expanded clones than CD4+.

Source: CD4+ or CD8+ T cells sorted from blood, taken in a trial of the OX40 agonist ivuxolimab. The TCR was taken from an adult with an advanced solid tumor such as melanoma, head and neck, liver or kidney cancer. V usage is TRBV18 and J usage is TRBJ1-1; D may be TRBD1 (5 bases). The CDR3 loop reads CASSTDMNTEAFF. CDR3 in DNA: TGTGCCAGCTCGACAGATATGAACACTGAAGCTTTCTTT.